The present entry profiles one T cell receptor beta chain with its context. No antigen is known for it. CDR3 size: 15 residues. Germline V lookup: CDR1 SGHNT, CDR2 YYREEE (reference sequence). Negatively enriched CD4+ T cells were divided by CD45RA into naive and memory. The data were taken from a study of shared clonotypes between healthy human individuals. Study outcomes and limitations: At large depth, rarefaction still showed sorted-subset sequencing to be incomplete. It was only blood that was sampled, and tissue repertoires likely differ. Only a few donors were included, so the genetic and exposure-history diversity represented was limited.

Sequencing was performed with immunoSEQ multiplex PCR; in TCRdb, only in-frame clones are kept and a portion is missing. The table records about 2.3 million clones, 92% of them present only once. The chain uses TRBV5-4 and TRBJ2-5; D could derive from TRBD1 or TRBD2 (5 bases each). The end of the DNA is better explained by TRBJ2-7, so the J call may be wrong. Sequencing was performed on naive CD4+ T cells from PBMCs. Described subset: CD45RA+ positively selected. This TCR came from a man between 18 and 35 years old in good health. Some clones in this sample may be carry-over from other donors' samples. Here the CDR3 reads CASSTTDGGSYEQYF. CDR3 bases: TGTGCCAGCAGCACTACAGATGGGGGCTCCTACGAGCAGTACTTC.